This T cell receptor (beta chain) was recovered during a study of cytomegalovirus exposure and HLA in healthy donors. Turning to the study itself: Genotyping of hundreds of donors showed that around 81% belonged to the Caucasian-associated ancestry cluster.

Both 60 Vbeta primers and 13 Jbeta primers went into the PCR. Generated by immunoSEQ multiplex PCR, the TCRdb table keeps only in-frame clones and is missing some. Found here are roughly 200,000 clones, over 70% of them singletons; the top ten hold more than 0.5%. CDR1 and CDR2 from the germline V gene are MDHEN and SYDVKM. V gave up 2 bases and J gave up 5 bases; unmatched junction bases: 6. The CDR3 is 15 residues long. This receptor was obtained from a woman aged 45 to 65 in good health and CMV-seronegative. The specimen was PBMCs. This chain connects TRBV28 to TRBJ1-2, with 9 bases fitting TRBD1. The CDR3 DNA reads TGTGCCAGCAGTTTAGGAACAGGGGGCTCATATGGCTACACCTTC. Amino acids: CASSLGTGGSYGYTF.